The present T cell receptor beta chain was sequenced within a study of cytomegalovirus exposure and HLA in healthy donors. Study context: Earlier work reported roughly 120 million unique TCR beta sequences from about 170 million T cells. Study observations and caveats: Immune exposure was documented only through CMV serostatus. When a later analysis was performed, an Asian-associated ancestry cluster reportedly had fewer N-insertions than the roughly 640-donor mean.

Regarding this clone: Antigen: not known.

The V gene's germline CDR1 is SGHTS and CDR2 YDEGEE. The J segment lost 1 base and the V segment lost 4 bases, leaving 13 bases of the junction unmatched. The CDR3 is 17 residues long. The PCR was carried out with 60 Vbeta primers and 13 Jbeta primers. The table came from immunoSEQ multiplex PCR; TCRdb's copy has only in-frame clones and leaves some out. Among 150,000 to 200,000 clones listed, around 68% were seen once. This TCR was recovered from a middle-aged man in good health and CMV-seronegative. The chain uses TRBV5-8 and TRBJ2-5, with 7 bases aligning to TRBD2. Sequenced input: PBMCs. CDR3 sequence: CASSNGRGGGFQETQYF. The CDR3 DNA sequence: TGTGCCAGCAGCAATGGTCGAGGCGGGGGTTTCCAAGAGACCCAGTACTTC. The whole variable domain, filled in from reference TRBV5-8 and TRBJ2-5, reads EAGVTQSPTHLIKTRGQQATLRCSPISGHTSVYWYQQALGLGLQFLLWYDEGEERNRGNFPPRFSGRQFPNYSSELNVNALELEDSALYLCASSNGRGGGFQETQYFGPGTRLLVL.